The rows below give T cell receptor beta chains drawn from one sample of a study of cytomegalovirus exposure and HLA in healthy donors. Profiling relied on immunoSEQ multiplex PCR, and the TCRdb table lists in-frame clones only, not all of them. The top ten hold 1.3% of the sample, which has roughly 150,000 clones, roughly 79% seen once. The sequenced sample was PBMCs. The receptors were gathered from a man under 40 in good health and CMV-seronegative. Both conserved end residues are part of each CDR3. D genes are given only for firm matches. For some rows the clone size is stated as once, few or many, or as a class when expanded; others skip it.

d_call j_call clone_size v_call cdr3_aa cdr3_nt
. TRBJ2-3 . TRBV30 CAWSVSSDTQYF TGTGCCTGGAGTGTAAGCTCAGATACGCAGTATTTT
. TRBJ1-1 few TRBV7-6 CASSTGRATPFF TGTGCCAGCAGCACGGGAAGGGCCACTCCTTTCTTT
. TRBJ1-5 . TRBV4-2 CASSQDKRGGQPQHF TGTGCCAGCAGCCAAGATAAAAGGGGGGGACAGCCCCAGCATTTT
. TRBJ2-2 few TRBV13 CASSLGARATSSGELFF TGTGCCAGCAGCTTAGGCGCGCGGGCCACGTCTTCCGGGGAGCTGTTTTTT
. TRBJ2-1 . TRBV14 CASSQDRAGPLYNEQFF TGTGCCAGCAGCCAAGATAGGGCAGGGCCCCTCTACAATGAGCAGTTCTTC
TRBD1 TRBJ1-5 . TRBV4-1 CASSRDLPGQGGQPQHF TGCGCCAGCAGCCGGGATCTTCCGGGACAGGGAGGACAGCCCCAGCATTTT
. TRBJ2-7 . TRBV9 CASSVDQGLVEQYF TGTGCCAGCAGCGTAGATCAGGGCCTGGTGGAGCAGTACTTC
TRBD1 TRBJ1-4 . TRBV30 CAWSRGAGSNEKLFF TGTGCCTGGAGCAGGGGGGCAGGCTCAAATGAAAAACTGTTTTTT
TRBD2 TRBJ2-3 . TRBV7-9 CASSISGLAPDTQYF TGTGCCAGCAGCATCTCGGGACTAGCGCCAGATACGCAGTATTTT
TRBD1 TRBJ1-1 . TRBV19 CASSLSTGGSRTEAFF TGTGCCAGTAGCTTGTCTACAGGGGGCTCGCGCACTGAAGCTTTCTTT
TRBD1 TRBJ2-1 . TRBV15 CATSTIAGTGQGGSSYNEQFF TGTGCCACCAGCACGATAGCCGGGACAGGGCAGGGGGGATCCTCCTACAATGAGCAGTTCTTC
TRBD1 TRBJ2-7 few TRBV4-1 CASSQDDRTGPRYEQYF TGCGCCAGCAGCCAAGATGACCGGACAGGACCACGTTACGAGCAGTACTTC
TRBD2 TRBJ2-2 . TRBV7-9 CASSLALTSGSSTGELFF TGTGCCAGCAGCTTAGCGCTAACTAGCGGGAGTTCGACCGGGGAGCTGTTTTTT
TRBD1 TRBJ1-5 . TRBV7-2 CASSRGQGRNQPQHF TGTGCCAGCAGCCGCGGACAGGGACGCAATCAGCCCCAGCATTTT
. TRBJ1-2 . TRBV2 CASGGTPYGYTF TGTGCCAGCGGGGGCACACCATATGGCTACACCTTC
TRBD1 TRBJ1-4 . TRBV4-1 CASSQGTGAMATNEKLFF TGCGCCAGCAGCCAAGGGACAGGGGCTATGGCGACTAATGAAAAACTGTTTTTT
. TRBJ2-1 . TRBV4-1 CASSQGHYNEQFF TGCGCCAGCAGCCAAGGACATTACAATGAGCAGTTCTTC
TRBD1 TRBJ1-3 . TRBV18 CASSPGTGAGNTIYF TGTGCCAGCTCACCGGGGACAGGGGCTGGAAACACCATATATTTT
TRBD1 TRBJ2-7 . TRBV25-1 CASSAQTGLFYEQYF TGTGCCAGCAGTGCACAGACAGGGCTTTTCTACGAGCAGTACTTC
. TRBJ2-7 . TRBV30 CAWSVLVSSGPSF TGTGCCTGGAGTGTACTGGTATCGAGCGGTCCCTCGTTC
. TRBJ2-1 . TRBV30 CAWRGGGLWDEQFF TGTGCCTGGAGAGGGGGGGGGCTTTGGGATGAGCAGTTCTTC
. TRBJ2-7 . TRBV5-6 CASSLGQHYEQYF TGTGCCAGCAGCTTGGGACAGCACTACGAGCAGTACTTC
TRBD1 TRBJ2-3 . TRBV5-1 CASRAGQGRPDTQYF TGCGCCAGCAGAGCCGGACAGGGGCGTCCAGATACGCAGTATTTT
. TRBJ1-1 . TRBV6-4 CASSDSAGDYTEAFF TGTGCCAGCAGTGACTCAGCGGGCGACTACACTGAAGCTTTCTTT
. TRBJ2-2 . TRBV11-2 CASSLSLASGTGELFF TGTGCCAGCAGCTTATCTTTAGCAAGTGGAACCGGGGAGCTGTTTTTT
TRBD1 TRBJ1-5 . TRBV15 CATSRDREFNQPQHF TGTGCCACCTCCCGGGACAGGGAGTTTAATCAGCCCCAGCATTTT
. TRBJ2-2 . TRBV28 CASSFTNTGELFF TGTGCCAGCAGTTTCACAAACACCGGGGAGCTGTTTTTT
TRBD2 TRBJ2-7 few TRBV15 CATSATGTSTYEQYF TGTGCCACCAGCGCAACCGGGACTAGCACCTACGAGCAGTACTTC
. TRBJ1-4 . TRBV27 CASSLYALWGATNEKLFF TGTGCCAGCAGTTTATACGCATTGTGGGGAGCAACTAATGAAAAACTGTTTTTT
. TRBJ2-1 . TRBV19 CASSTGQGTIYVEQFF TGTGCCAGTAGTACCGGGCAGGGGACTATTTACGTTGAGCAGTTCTTC
. TRBJ1-1 few TRBV4-3 CASSATTKNTEAFF TGCGCCAGCAGCGCGACAACAAAGAACACTGAAGCTTTCTTT
TRBD2 TRBJ2-1 . TRBV5-6 CASSVTSGRDYNEQFF TGTGCCAGCAGCGTGACTAGCGGGAGAGACTACAATGAGCAGTTCTTC
. TRBJ2-7 . TRBV7-3 CASSPSPGLYEQYF TGTGCCAGCAGCCCATCCCCAGGTCTGTACGAGCAGTACTTC
TRBD2 TRBJ2-1 few TRBV30 CAWSLLAGGRDEQFF TGTGCCTGGAGTCTACTAGCGGGAGGGCGAGATGAGCAGTTCTTC
TRBD1 TRBJ1-1 . TRBV7-9 CASSLDRVGSEAFF TGTGCCAGCAGCTTGGACAGGGTGGGATCTGAAGCTTTCTTT
. TRBJ1-1 once TRBV7-3 CASSPPPGTIIQLPEAFF TGTGCCAGCAGCCCCCCTCCCGGGACAATCATTCAACTTCCTGAAGCTTTCTTT
TRBD1 TRBJ2-5 . TRBV15 CATSGDRAGETQYF TGTGCCACCAGCGGGGACAGGGCGGGCGAGACCCAGTACTTC
. TRBJ2-7 . TRBV4-2 CASSQDPGITSYEQYF TGTGCCAGCAGCCAAGACCCAGGGATCACCTCCTACGAGCAGTACTTC
. TRBJ1-6 . TRBV19 CASSIDLYSSYNSPLHF TGTGCCAGTAGTATAGACCTATACAGCTCCTATAATTCACCCCTCCACTTT
. TRBJ1-1 . TRBV4-3 CASSPEPPQGWNTEAFF TGCGCCAGCAGTCCAGAACCCCCCCAGGGCTGGAACACTGAAGCTTTCTTT
. TRBJ1-2 . TRBV27 CASSLSQGRNYGYTF TGTGCCAGCAGTTTATCGCAGGGTCGAAACTATGGCTACACCTTC
. TRBJ1-2 . TRBV7-2 CASSPMGALANYGYTF TGTGCCAGCAGCCCTATGGGAGCCCTCGCTAACTATGGCTACACCTTC
. TRBJ2-3 . TRBV5-1 CASSFRRNPDTQYF TGCGCCAGCAGCTTTAGGAGGAACCCGGATACGCAGTATTTT
TRBD2 TRBJ2-7 . TRBV28 CASSPLRGDSYEQYF TGTGCCAGCAGTCCCTTGCGGGGGGACTCCTACGAGCAGTACTTC
TRBD2 TRBJ2-7 once TRBV5-8 CASSFVGGSYEQYF TGTGCCAGCAGCTTCGTGGGGGGGTCCTACGAGCAGTACTTC
TRBD2 TRBJ2-3 . TRBV5-4 CASSSGGLAGAKDTQYF TGTGCCAGCAGCTCAGGGGGACTAGCGGGAGCAAAAGATACGCAGTATTTT
. TRBJ1-1 . TRBV30 CAWSPRDGTEAFF TGTGCCTGGAGCCCTCGGGATGGGACTGAAGCTTTCTTT